The sample holds many counts of the clone carrying this T cell receptor beta chain. Primed by a sample-barcoded 5' primer and a J-beta primer mix, a second PCR proceeded for about 6 to 11 cycles. Every cDNA molecule carried a tag from a template-switch adaptor bearing 12 random nucleotides. Each sample provided no less than 2.5 million CDR3-containing paired-end reads. TCRdb independently ran MiXCR on the 5' RACE reads; one entry per CDR3 protein. The sample has 630,000 or so distinct CDR3 sequences; approximately 30% are singletons. The data stem from a study of blood T cells in healthy people across ages. The study isolated at least 7 million PBMCs from each sample. From germline, CDR1 is SGHDT and CDR2 YYEEEE. Trimming took off 2 bases at V and 4 bases at J, with 13 bases between the two ends. This CDR3 spans 15 amino acids.

The origin of this receptor is an elderly woman in good health. Sequencing input: blood. This rearrangement joins TRBV5-6 to TRBJ2-1, with a tentative D call TRBD1 (6 bases). The CDR3 is CASSLRAGVYNEQFF. The CDR3 DNA reads TGTGCCAGCAGCTTAAGGGCAGGGGTTTACAATGAGCAGTTCTTC.